A single sample gave rise to the 18 T cell receptor beta chains below, sequenced in a study of cytomegalovirus exposure and HLA in healthy donors. The PCR ran on 60 Vbeta and 13 Jbeta primers. The data were produced by immunoSEQ multiplex PCR, yet TCRdb's version contains in-frame clones alone and is incomplete. In the table there are about 160,000 clones, roughly 79% of which are singletons. Sequenced material: PBMCs. All receptors derive from a woman between 40 and 55 years old in good health and CMV-seronegative.

The chain has TRBV7-8 and TRBJ1-5; D is ambiguous. The CDR3 runs 14 residues. Germline lookup yields CDR1 SGHVS and CDR2 FQNEAQ. Trimming removed 2 bases at V and 0 bases at J, with 5 bases between. CDR3 amino acids: CASSLIDSNQPQHF. Here the CDR3 DNA reads TGTGCCAGCAGCTTAATAGATAGCAATCAGCCCCAGCATTTT.

The chain recombines TRBV10-3 with TRBJ1-1, with 9 bases lining up with TRBD1. The CDR3 spans 14 residues. V dropped 6 bases and J dropped 4; count of bases not matched to a gene: 6. Germline V gives CDR1 ENHRY, CDR2 SYGVKD. The CDR3 region is CAISAGQGSTEAFF. DNA for the CDR3: TGTGCCATCAGCGCCGGACAGGGGTCCACTGAAGCTTTCTTT.

J is TRBJ2-7 and V is TRBV7-9; the match to TRBD2 covers 7 bases. CDR3 length: 16 amino acids. Germline CDR1 reads SEHNR; CDR2 reads FQNEAQ (reference sequence). V shed 5 bases and J 1 base; nucleotides not matched to a gene: 11. CDR3 region: CASSPRGAGESYEQYF. CDR3 sequence (DNA): TGTGCCAGCAGCCCCCGAGGGGCGGGAGAGTCCTACGAGCAGTACTTC.

The table lists this clone with a count of one. The chain recombines TRBV29-1 with TRBJ2-5; 10 positions match TRBD1. The CDR3 covers 14 residues. CDR1 is SQVTM, CDR2 ANQGSEA, per germline. With 6 bases clipped from V and 3 bases from J, the junction kept 7 bases outside the gene matches. CDR3 bases: TGCAGCGTGCCCCCGGACAGGGGGGAAGAGACCCAGTACTTC. Its protein product is CSVPPDRGEETQYF.

The chain joins TRBV19 to TRBJ2-7; tentatively, D is TRBD2 (5 bases). With 0 bases removed from V and 9 bases from J, the gap between germline ends came to 12 bases. The CDR3 consists of 13 residues. Germline CDR1 LNHDA, CDR2 SQIVND (reference sequence). As DNA, the CDR3 is TGTGCCAGTAGTATAGAGGGAGCTACGAGGCAGTACTTC. Protein: CASSIEGATRQYF.

V usage is TRBV18 and J usage is TRBJ2-2, with TRBD1 as a possible D gene (6 bases). CDR3 length: 16 residues. Germline lookup yields CDR1 KGHSH and CDR2 LQKENI. Between the trimmed V and J ends, which lost 3 bases and 4 bases, there was a span of 15 bases. The CDR3 sequence is CASSPFRDTSTGELFF. CDR3 DNA: TGTGCCAGCTCACCCTTCCGGGACACCTCCACCGGGGAGCTGTTTTTT.

The gene calls are TRBV28 and TRBJ1-1; 7 nucleotides align to TRBD1. Germline V gene sequence: CDR1 MDHEN, CDR2 SYDVKM. With V trimmed by 4 bases and J by 1 base, 6 bases remained unmatched. This CDR3 region has 15 residues. The CDR3, as DNA: TGTGCCAGCAGTTACAGGGGCTTTGGGAACACTGAAGCTTTCTTT. Translated, it gives CASSYRGFGNTEAFF.

The chain employs TRBV6-6 and TRBJ1-2, with D possibly being TRBD1 (5 bases). CDR3 length: 14 residues. From germline, CDR1 is MNHNY and CDR2 SVGAGI (reference sequence). V was cut by 2 bases and J by 4 bases, with 11 bases left in between. The CDR3 loop reads CASSYPQETYGYTF. The CDR3, as DNA: TGTGCCAGCAGTTACCCACAGGAAACCTATGGCTACACCTTC.

On this clone itself: A read error may produce the germline difference seen at one junction end. The rearrangement links TRBV7-7 to TRBJ1-1, with 7 bases fitting TRBD1. The CDR3 is made up of 13 amino acids. CDR1 SSHAT and CDR2 FNYEAQ come from the germline V gene (reference sequence). This CDR3 reads CASSQDRDTEAFF. The CDR3 DNA sequence: TGTGCTAGCAGCCAAGACAGGGACACTGAAGCTTTCTTT.

The V gene is TRBV10-3, the J gene TRBJ2-3, with TRBD1 matching 8 bases. This CDR3 has 15 amino acids. The V segment lost 4 bases and the J segment 4 bases; nucleotides outside the gene matches: 7. Germline loops: CDR1 ENHRY, CDR2 SYGVKD. CDR3 nucleotide sequence: TGTGCCATCAGTGGGCAGGGGGCGCGGGCAGATACGCAGTATTTT. It is translated as CAISGQGARADTQYF.

As concerns this clone: Relative to the germline gene, one junction end is altered; a read error may explain this. The rearrangement joins TRBV7-9 to TRBJ1-2; D not certain. From germline, CDR1 is SEHNR and CDR2 FQNEAQ (reference sequence). This CDR3 has 11 residues. DNA for the CDR3: TGTGCCAGCAGCTTATTGATGGCCCCCTTTTTC. Translated, it gives CASSLLMAPFF.

This clone was picked up a small number of times. V gene TRBV27 combines with J gene TRBJ1-6; 8 bases map to TRBD1. The V segment lost 5 bases and the J segment 4 bases; nucleotides outside the gene matches: 16. Germline V gene data show CDR1 as MNHEY and CDR2 as SMNVEV (reference sequence). The CDR3 runs 19 residues. The CDR3 reads CASSPLGTGDLNYNSPLHF. The CDR3 coding sequence is TGTGCCAGCAGTCCCTTGGGGACAGGAGACCTTAATTATAATTCACCCCTCCACTTT.

V usage is TRBV27 and J usage is TRBJ2-3, with TRBD2 matching over 7 bases. V was pared by 8 bases and J by 0 bases, with 5 bases of the junction left unmatched. The CDR3 is 14 amino acids. Germline V gene sequence: CDR1 MNHEY, CDR2 SMNVEV (reference sequence). This CDR3 is CASGRGPSTDTQYF. Written as DNA, the CDR3 is TGTGCCAGCGGGAGGGGTCCTAGCACAGATACGCAGTATTTT.

The chain has TRBV7-9 and TRBJ1-1; D uncertain. V was cut by 6 bases and J by 3 bases, with 5 bases left in between. This CDR3 has 11 amino acids. The V gene's germline CDR1 is SEHNR and CDR2 FQNEAQ (reference sequence). The DNA of the CDR3 is TGTGCCAGCAGACGGGACACTGAAGCTTTCTTT. Translated, it gives CASRRDTEAFF.

The J gene is TRBJ2-1, the V gene TRBV2, with 7 bases fitting TRBD1. V was pared by 7 bases and J by 6 bases, with 9 bases of the junction left unmatched. The CDR3 runs 14 residues. Germline V gives CDR1 SNHLY, CDR2 FYNNEI. CDR3 residues: CASKGDRASNEQFF. The CDR3 DNA is TGTGCCAGCAAGGGAGACAGGGCTTCCAATGAGCAGTTCTTC.

The rearrangement uses TRBV7-9 and TRBJ2-1, with TRBD1 identical over 8 bases. The J segment lost 6 bases and the V segment lost 5 bases, leaving 12 bases of the junction unmatched. The germline gives CDR1 SEHNR, CDR2 FQNEAQ (reference sequence). The CDR3 runs 16 residues. CDR3 sequence: CASSPPQGARVNEQFF. CDR3 DNA: TGTGCCAGCAGCCCACCTCAGGGGGCTCGCGTCAATGAGCAGTTCTTC.

The chain joins TRBV5-1 to TRBJ1-4; TRBD1 might be the D (6 bases). Germline CDR1 is SGHRS and CDR2 is YFSETQ. V gave up 1 base and J gave up 6 bases, with 10 bases separating them. The CDR3 runs 14 residues. The CDR3 loop is CASSLSGVDEKLFF. CDR3 in DNA: TGCGCCAGCAGCTTGTCAGGGGTAGATGAAAAACTGTTTTTT.

The V gene is TRBV7-9, the J gene TRBJ2-2; 8 bases map to TRBD1. This CDR3 spans 15 amino acids. Trimming at V came to 4 bases and at J to 4 bases, leaving 5 bases not matched to a gene. Germline V gives CDR1 SEHNR, CDR2 FQNEAQ (reference sequence). The CDR3 loop reads CASSSWTGRTGELFF. The DNA for the CDR3 is TGTGCCAGCAGCTCTTGGACAGGGCGCACCGGGGAGCTGTTTTTT. The whole variable domain, filled in from reference TRBV7-9 and TRBJ2-2, reads DTGVSQNPRHKITKRGQNVTFRCDPISEHNRLYWYRQTLGQGPEFLTYFQNEAQLEKSRLLSDRFSAERPKGSFSTLEIQRTEQGDSAMYLCASSSWTGRTGELFFGEGSRLTVL.